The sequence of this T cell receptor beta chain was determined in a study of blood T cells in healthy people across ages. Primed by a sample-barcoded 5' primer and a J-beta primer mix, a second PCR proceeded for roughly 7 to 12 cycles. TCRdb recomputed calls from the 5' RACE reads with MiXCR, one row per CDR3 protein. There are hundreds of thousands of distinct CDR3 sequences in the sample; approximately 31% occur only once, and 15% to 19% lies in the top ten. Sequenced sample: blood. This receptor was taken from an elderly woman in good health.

This CDR3 is CASSAASGWSNQPQHF. DNA of the CDR3: TGTGCCAGCAGCGCCGCATCCGGTTGGAGCAATCAGCCCCAGCATTTT. This chain joins TRBV12-3 or TRBV12-4 and TRBJ1-5; D remains ambiguous. With 6 bases removed from V and 1 base from J, the gap between germline ends came to 16 bases. The CDR3 length is 16 residues.